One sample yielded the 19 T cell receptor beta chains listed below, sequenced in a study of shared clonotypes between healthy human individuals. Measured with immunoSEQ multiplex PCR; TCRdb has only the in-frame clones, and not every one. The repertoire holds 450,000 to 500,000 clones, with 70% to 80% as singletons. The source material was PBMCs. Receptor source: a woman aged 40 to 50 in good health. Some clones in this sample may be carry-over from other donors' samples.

The CDR3 DNA sequence: TGCGCCAGCAGCTGGGACAGCAATGAGCAGTTCTTC. Amino acid sequence: CASSWDSNEQFF. The chain links TRBV5-1 to TRBJ2-1; 7 bases line up with TRBD1. Germline-derived CDR1 and CDR2 are SGHRS and YFSETQ. The ends lost 3 bases at V and 6 bases at J; junction bases unmatched: 0. CDR3 size: 12 residues.

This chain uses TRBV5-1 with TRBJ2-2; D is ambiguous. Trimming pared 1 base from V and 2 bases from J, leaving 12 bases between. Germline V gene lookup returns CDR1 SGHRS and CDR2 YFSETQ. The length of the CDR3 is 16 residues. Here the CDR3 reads CASSLLPLDNTGELFF. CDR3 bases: TGCGCCAGCAGCTTGTTACCTTTGGACAACACCGGGGAGCTGTTTTTT.

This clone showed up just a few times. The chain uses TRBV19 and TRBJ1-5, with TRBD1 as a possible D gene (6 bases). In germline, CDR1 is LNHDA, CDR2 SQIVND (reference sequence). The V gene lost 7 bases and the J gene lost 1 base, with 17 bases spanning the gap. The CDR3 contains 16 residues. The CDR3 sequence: CASTLLTGTSNQPQHF. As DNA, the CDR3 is TGTGCCAGTACTTTGTTGACAGGAACGAGCAATCAGCCCCAGCATTTT.

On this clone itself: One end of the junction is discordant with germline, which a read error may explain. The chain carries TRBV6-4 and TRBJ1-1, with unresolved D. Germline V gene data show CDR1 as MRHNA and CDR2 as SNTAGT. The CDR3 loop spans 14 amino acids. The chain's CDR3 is CASSYSISYTEAFF. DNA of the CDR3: TGTGCCAGCAGTTACTCGATCTCATACACTGAAGCTTTCTTT.

The CDR3 nucleotides are TGTGCCAGCAGCCCGGGTCCTGGGGCCAACGTCCTGACTTTC. Its translation is CASSPGPGANVLTF. The rearrangement joins TRBV7-2 to TRBJ2-6; D remains unclear. The CDR3 spans 14 residues. The germline gives CDR1 SGHTA, CDR2 FQGNSA. Trimming removed 5 bases from V and 2 bases from J, with 7 bases in between.

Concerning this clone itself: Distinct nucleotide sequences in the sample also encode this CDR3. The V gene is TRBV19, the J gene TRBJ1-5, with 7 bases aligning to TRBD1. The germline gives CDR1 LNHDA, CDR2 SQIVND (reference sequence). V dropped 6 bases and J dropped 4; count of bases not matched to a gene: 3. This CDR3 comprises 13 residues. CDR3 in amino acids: CASSQDRNQPQHF. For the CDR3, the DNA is TGTGCCAGTAGCCAGGACAGGAATCAGCCCCAGCATTTT.

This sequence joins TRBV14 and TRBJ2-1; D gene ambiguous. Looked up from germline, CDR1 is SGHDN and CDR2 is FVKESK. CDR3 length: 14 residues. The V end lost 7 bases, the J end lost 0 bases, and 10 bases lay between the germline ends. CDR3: CASNGRSSYNEQFF. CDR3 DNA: TGTGCCAGCAACGGGCGGAGCTCCTACAATGAGCAGTTCTTC.

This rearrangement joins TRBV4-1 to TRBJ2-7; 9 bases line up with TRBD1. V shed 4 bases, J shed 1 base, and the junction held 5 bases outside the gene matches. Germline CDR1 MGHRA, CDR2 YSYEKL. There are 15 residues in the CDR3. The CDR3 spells CASSPRDRESYEQYF. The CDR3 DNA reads TGCGCCAGCAGCCCCCGGGACAGGGAATCCTACGAGCAGTACTTC.

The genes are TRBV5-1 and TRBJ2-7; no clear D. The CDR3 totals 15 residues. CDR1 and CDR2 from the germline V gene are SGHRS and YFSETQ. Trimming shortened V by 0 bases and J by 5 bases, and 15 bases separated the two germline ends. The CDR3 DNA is TGCGCCAGCAGCTTGGAAGCTACGGCAAGCGACGAGCAGTACTTC. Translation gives CASSLEATASDEQYF. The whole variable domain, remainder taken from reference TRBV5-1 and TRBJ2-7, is KAGVTQTPRYLIKTRGQQVTLSCSPISGHRSVSWYQQTPGQGLQFLFEYFSETQRNKGNFPGRFSGRQFSNSRSEMNVSTLELGDSALYLCASSLEATASDEQYFGPGTRLTVT.

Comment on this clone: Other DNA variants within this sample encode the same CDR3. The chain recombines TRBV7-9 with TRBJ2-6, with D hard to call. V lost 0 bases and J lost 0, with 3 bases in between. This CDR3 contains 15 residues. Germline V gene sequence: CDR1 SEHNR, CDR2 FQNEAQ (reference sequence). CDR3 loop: CASSLAPSGANVLTF. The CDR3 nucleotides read TGTGCCAGCAGCTTAGCGCCCTCTGGGGCCAACGTCCTGACTTTC.

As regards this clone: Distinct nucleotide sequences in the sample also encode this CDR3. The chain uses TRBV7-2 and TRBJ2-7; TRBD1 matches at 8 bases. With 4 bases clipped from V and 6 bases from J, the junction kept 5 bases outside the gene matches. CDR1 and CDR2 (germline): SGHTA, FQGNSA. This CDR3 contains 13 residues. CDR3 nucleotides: TGTGCCAGCAGCTCGGACAGGGAAGGCGAGCAGTACTTC. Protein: CASSSDREGEQYF.

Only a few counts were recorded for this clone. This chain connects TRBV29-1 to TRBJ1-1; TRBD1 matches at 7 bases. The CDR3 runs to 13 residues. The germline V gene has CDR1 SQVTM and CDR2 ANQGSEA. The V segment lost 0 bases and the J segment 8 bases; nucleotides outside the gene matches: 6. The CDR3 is CSVEERQGKEAFF. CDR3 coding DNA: TGCAGCGTTGAAGAGCGACAGGGAAAAGAAGCTTTCTTT.

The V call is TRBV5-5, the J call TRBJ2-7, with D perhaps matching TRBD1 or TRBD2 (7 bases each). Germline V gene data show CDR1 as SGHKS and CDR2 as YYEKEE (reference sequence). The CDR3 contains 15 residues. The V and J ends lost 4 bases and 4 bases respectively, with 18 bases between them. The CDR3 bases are TGTGCCAGCAGCCAGGGGGGGGCCGGAAGGTACGAGCAGTACTTC. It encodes CASSQGGAGRYEQYF.

CDR3 residues: CASSSSGASVNTGELFF. DNA of the CDR3: TGTGCCAGCAGCTCAAGCGGGGCTAGCGTTAACACCGGGGAGCTGTTTTTT. V usage is TRBV7-2 and J usage is TRBJ2-2; 7 nucleotides match TRBD2. V shed 4 bases and J 2 bases; nucleotides not matched to a gene: 10. The germline CDR1 and CDR2 sequences are SGHTA and FQGNSA. The CDR3 is made up of 17 amino acids.

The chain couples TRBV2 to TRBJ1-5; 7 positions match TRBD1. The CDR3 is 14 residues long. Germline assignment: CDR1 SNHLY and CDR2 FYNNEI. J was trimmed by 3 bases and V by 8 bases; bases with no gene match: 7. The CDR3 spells CASGDRENNQPQHF. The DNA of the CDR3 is TGTGCCAGCGGCGACAGGGAGAACAATCAGCCCCAGCATTTT.

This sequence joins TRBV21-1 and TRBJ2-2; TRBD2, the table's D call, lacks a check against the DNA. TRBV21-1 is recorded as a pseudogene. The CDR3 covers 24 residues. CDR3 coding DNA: TGTGCCAGCAGCAAACTTAAAGGGCGACTCGGGACTAGCGGGAGGCCCCCGAACACCGGGGAGCTGTTTTTT. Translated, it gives CASSKLKGRLGTSGRPPNTGELFF.

CDR3: CSPLAPSGASYNEQFF. Here the CDR3 DNA reads TGCAGCCCACTAGCCCCTAGCGGGGCTTCCTACAATGAGCAGTTCTTC. The chain carries TRBV29-1 and TRBJ2-1; TRBD2 aligns across 9 bases. With 8 bases clipped from V and 1 base from J, the junction kept 12 bases outside the gene matches. Germline V CDR1 and CDR2: SQVTM, ANQGSEA. This CDR3 comprises 16 residues.

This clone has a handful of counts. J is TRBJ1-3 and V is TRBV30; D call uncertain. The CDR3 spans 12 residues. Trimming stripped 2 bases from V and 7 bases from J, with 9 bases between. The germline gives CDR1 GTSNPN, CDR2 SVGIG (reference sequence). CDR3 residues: CAWSRPVNTIYF. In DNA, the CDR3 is TGTGCCTGGAGTCGTCCGGTGAACACCATATATTTT.

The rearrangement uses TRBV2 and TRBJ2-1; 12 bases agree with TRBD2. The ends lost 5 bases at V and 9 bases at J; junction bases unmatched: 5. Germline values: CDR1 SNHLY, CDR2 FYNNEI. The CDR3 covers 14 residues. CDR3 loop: CASSRTSGIREQFF. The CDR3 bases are TGTGCCAGCAGTAGGACTAGCGGGATCCGTGAGCAGTTCTTC.